This TCR beta chain was recorded in a study of Ad26.COV2.S vaccination and SARS-CoV-2 variants. Study-level information: Donor was in the COV1001 Ad26.COV2.S trial arm.

Remarks on this clone: The antigen is unknown.

The study, taken as a whole, reports: Vaccine recipients posted higher spike-specific TCR breadth than their placebo counterparts.

Indicated treatment: some 20 received Ad26.COV2.S at low or high dose, single or two shots; roughly 5 received placebo; per-sample allocation not given. Repertoires come from day 63 after the first vaccine or placebo injection. An Ad26 vector carrying the Wuhan-strain SARS-CoV-2 spike served as the vaccine. Repertoires were generated with immunoSEQ multiplex PCR, while TCRdb's copy carries only in-frame clones and drops some. The table lists roughly 500,000 clones, around nine tenths of them singletons. Here the sequenced sample was peripheral blood, taken in a trial of Ad26.COV2.S vaccine versus placebo. The sequence came from a person aged 18-60 years who received the Ad26.COV2.S COVID-19 vaccine or a placebo.

The chain's CDR3 is CASTSMGGNQPQHF. For the CDR3, the DNA is TGTGCCAGCACATCCATGGGCGGCAATCAGCCCCAGCATTTT. The V gene is TRBV19, the J gene TRBJ1-5; no reliable D call. The V and J ends lost 9 bases and 2 bases respectively, with 14 bases between them. This CDR3 is 14 amino acids long. The germline V gene encodes CDR1 LNHDA and CDR2 SQIVND (reference sequence).